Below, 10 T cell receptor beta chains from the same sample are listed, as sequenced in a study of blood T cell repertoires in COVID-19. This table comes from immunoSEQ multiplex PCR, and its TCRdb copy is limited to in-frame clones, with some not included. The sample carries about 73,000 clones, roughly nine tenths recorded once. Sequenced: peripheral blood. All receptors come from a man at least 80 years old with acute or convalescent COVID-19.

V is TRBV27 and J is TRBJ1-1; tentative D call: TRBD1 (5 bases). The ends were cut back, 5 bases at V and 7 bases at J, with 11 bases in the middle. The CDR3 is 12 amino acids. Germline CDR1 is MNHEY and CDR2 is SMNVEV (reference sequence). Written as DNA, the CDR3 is TGTGCCAGCAGTGTCCTTAGGGGTGAAGCTTTCTTT. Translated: CASSVLRGEAFF.

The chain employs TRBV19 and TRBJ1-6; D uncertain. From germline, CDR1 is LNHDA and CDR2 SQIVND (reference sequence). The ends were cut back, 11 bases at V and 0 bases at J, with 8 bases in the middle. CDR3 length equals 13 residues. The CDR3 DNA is TGTGCCTCAACCGGCTCCTATAATTCACCCCTCCACTTT. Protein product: CASTGSYNSPLHF.

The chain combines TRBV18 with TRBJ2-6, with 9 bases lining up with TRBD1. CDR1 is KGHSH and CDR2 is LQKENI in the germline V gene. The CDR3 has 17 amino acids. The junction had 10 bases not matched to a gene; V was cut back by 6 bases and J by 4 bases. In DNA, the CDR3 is TGTGCCAGCTCGCCCGGGACAGGGTACTCCGGGGCCAACGTCCTGACTTTC. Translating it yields CASSPGTGYSGANVLTF.

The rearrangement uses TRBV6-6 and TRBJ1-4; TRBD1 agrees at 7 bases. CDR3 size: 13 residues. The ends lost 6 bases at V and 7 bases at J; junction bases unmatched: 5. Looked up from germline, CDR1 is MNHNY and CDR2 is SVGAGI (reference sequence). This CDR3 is CASSNRQGEKLFF. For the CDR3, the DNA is TGTGCCAGCAGCAACCGACAGGGTGAAAAACTGTTTTTT.

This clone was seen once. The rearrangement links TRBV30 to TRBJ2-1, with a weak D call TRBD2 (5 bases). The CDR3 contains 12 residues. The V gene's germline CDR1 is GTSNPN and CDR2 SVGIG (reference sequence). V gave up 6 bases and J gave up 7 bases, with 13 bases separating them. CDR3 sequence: CACVKPGNEQFF. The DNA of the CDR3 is TGTGCCTGTGTGAAACCGGGGAATGAGCAGTTCTTC. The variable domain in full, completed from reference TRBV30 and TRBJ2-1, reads SQTIHQWPATLVQPVGSPLSLECTVEGTSNPNLYWYRQAAGRGLQLLFYSVGIGQISSEVPQNLSASRPQDRQFILSSKKLLLSDSGFYLCACVKPGNEQFFGPGTRLTVL.

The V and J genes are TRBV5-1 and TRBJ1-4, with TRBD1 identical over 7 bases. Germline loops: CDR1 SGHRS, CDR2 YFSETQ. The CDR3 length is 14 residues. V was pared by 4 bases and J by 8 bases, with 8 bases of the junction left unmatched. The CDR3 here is CASSRGQVGEKLFF. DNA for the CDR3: TGCGCCAGCAGCCGAGGACAGGTTGGGGAAAAACTGTTTTTT.

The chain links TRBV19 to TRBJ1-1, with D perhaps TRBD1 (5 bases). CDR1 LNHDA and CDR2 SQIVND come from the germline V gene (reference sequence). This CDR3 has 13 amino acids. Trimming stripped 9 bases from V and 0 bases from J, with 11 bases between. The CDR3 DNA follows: TGTGCCAGCGCAGGACAAATGAACACTGAAGCTTTCTTT. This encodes CASAGQMNTEAFF.

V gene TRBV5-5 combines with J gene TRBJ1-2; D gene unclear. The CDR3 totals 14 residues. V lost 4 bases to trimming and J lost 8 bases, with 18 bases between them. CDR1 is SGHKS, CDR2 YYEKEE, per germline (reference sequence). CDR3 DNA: TGTGCCAGCAGCCTCGGGTCTTATACTAGGGGCTACACCTTC. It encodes CASSLGSYTRGYTF.

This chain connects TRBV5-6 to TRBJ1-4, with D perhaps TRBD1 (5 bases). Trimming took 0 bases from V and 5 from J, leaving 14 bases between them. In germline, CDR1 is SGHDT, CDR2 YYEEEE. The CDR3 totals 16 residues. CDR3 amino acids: CASSLALTGPNEKLFF. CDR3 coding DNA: TGTGCCAGCAGCTTGGCATTAACAGGACCAAATGAAAAACTGTTTTTT.

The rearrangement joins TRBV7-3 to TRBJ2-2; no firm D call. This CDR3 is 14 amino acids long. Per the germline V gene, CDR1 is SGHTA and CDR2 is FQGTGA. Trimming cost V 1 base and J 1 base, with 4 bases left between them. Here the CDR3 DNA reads TGTGCCAGCAGCTTAAGACAGAACACCGGGGAGCTGTTTTTT. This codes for CASSLRQNTGELFF.